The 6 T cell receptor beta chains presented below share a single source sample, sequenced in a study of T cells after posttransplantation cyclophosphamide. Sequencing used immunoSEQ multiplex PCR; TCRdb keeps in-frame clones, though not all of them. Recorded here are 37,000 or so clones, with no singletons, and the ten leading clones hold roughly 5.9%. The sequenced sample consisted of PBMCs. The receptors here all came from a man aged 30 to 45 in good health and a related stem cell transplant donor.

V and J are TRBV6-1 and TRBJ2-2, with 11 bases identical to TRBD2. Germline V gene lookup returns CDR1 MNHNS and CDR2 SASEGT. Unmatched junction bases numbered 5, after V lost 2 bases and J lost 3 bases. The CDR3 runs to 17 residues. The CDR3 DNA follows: TGTGCCAGCAGTGAAACCTTACTAGCGGGGGACACCGGGGAGCTGTTTTTT. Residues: CASSETLLAGDTGELFF.

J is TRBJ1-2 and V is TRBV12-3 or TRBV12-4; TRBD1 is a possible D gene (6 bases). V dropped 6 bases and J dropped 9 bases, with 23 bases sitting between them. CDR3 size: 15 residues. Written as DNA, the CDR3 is TGTGCCAGCAGCACCGGGACACGGGTACTGGGGCGCTACACCTTC. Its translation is CASSTGTRVLGRYTF.

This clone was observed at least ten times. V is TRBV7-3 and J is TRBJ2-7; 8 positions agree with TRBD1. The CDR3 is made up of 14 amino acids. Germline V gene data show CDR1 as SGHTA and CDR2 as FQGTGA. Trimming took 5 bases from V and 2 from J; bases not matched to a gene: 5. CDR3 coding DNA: TGTGCCAGCAGCATAGGACAGGGAGCCTACGAGCAGTACTTC. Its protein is CASSIGQGAYEQYF.

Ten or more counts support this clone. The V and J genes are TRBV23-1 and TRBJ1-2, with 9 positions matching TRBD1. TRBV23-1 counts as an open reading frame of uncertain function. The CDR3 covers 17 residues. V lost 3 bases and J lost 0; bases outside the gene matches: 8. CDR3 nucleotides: TGCGCCAGCAGTCAGGTCCGGGACAGGGTGTCTAACTATGGCTACACCTTC. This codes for CASSQVRDRVSNYGYTF.

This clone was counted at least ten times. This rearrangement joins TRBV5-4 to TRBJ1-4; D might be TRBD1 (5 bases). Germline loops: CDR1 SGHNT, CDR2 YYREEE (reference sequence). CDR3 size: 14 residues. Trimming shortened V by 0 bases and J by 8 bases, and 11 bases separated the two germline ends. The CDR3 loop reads CASSLVGRGEKLFF. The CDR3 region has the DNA TGTGCCAGCAGCTTGGTAGGGAGGGGCGAAAAACTGTTTTTT.

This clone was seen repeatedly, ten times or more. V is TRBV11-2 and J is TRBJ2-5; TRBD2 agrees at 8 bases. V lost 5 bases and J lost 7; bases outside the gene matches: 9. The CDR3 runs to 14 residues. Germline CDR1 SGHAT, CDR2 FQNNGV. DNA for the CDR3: TGTGCCAGCAGCACTGGACTAGCAGGGCTGACCCAGTACTTC. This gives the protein CASSTGLAGLTQYF. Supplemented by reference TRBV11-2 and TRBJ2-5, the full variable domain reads EAGVAQSPRYKIIEKRQSVAFWCNPISGHATLYWYQQILGQGPKLLIQFQNNGVVDDSQLPKDRFSAERLKGVDSTLKIQPAKLEDSAVYLCASSTGLAGLTQYFGPGTRLLVL.